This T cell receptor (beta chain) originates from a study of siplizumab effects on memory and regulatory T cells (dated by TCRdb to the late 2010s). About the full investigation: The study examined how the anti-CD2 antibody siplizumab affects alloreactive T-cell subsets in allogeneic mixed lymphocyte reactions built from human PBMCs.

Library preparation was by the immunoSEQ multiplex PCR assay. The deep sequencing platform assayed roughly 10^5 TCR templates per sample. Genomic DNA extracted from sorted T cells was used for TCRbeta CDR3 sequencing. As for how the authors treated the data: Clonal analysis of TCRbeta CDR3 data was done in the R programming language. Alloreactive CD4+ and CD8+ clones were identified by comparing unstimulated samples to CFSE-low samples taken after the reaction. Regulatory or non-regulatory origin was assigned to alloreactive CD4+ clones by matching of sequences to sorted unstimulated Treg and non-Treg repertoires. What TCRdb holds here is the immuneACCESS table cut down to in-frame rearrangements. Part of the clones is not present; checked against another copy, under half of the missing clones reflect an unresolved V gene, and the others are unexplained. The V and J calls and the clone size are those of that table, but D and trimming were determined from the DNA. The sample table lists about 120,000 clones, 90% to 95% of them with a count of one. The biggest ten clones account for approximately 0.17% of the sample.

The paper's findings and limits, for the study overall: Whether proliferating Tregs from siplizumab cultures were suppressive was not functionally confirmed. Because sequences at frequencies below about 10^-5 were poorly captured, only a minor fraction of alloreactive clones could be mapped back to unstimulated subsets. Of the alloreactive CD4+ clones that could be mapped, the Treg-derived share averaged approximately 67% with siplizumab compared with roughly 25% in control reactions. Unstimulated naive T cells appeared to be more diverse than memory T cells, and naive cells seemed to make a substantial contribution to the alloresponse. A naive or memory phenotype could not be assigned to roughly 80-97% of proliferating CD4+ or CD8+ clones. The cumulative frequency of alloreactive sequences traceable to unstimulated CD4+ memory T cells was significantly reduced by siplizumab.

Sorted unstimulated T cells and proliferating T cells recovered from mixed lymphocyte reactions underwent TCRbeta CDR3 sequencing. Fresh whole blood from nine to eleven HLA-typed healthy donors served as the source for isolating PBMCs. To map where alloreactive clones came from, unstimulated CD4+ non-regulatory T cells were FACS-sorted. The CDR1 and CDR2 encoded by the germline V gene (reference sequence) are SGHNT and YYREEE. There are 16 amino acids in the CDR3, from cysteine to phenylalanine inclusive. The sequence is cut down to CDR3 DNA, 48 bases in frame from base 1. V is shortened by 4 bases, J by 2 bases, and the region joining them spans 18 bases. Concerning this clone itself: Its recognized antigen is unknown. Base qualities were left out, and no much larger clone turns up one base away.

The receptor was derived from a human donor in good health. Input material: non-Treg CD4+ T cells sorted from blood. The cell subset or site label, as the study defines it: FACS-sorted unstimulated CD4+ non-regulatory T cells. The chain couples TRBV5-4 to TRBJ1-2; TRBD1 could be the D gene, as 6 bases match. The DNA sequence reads TGTGCCAGCAGCCAGGCCACCGGGACACTAAACTATGGCTACACCTTC. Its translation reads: CASSQATGTLNYGYTF.